This T cell receptor (beta chain) is drawn from a study of blood T cells in healthy people across ages. CDR3 size: 11 residues. The germline V and J ends were trimmed by 6 bases and 13 bases, with 13 bases remaining between them. CDR1 is KGHSH, CDR2 LQKENI, per germline. A second PCR of 7 to 11 cycles used a sample-barcoded 5' primer and a J-beta primer mix. Each CDR3 protein gets one entry after TCRdb re-called the 5' RACE reads with MiXCR. The table includes about 700,000 distinct CDR3 sequences, 32% detected once. The receptor was isolated from an elderly woman in good health. The chain uses TRBV18 and TRBJ2-1; D remains unclear. The source material was blood. CDR3 DNA sequence: TGTGCCAGCTCCCCTAAAGAGACCCAGTTCTTC. The encoded protein is CASSPKETQFF.